Listed below are T cell receptor beta chains from one sample, sequenced in a study of cytomegalovirus exposure and HLA in healthy donors. Sequenced by immunoSEQ multiplex PCR; TCRdb stores in-frame clones only, minus some. The table has some 120,000 clones, around 80% seen once. The source material was PBMCs. The receptors shown here come from a human donor in good health. CDR3s include the opening cysteine and the closing phenylalanine or tryptophan. D genes are given only for firm matches. Clone sizes are given selectively: once, few, many, or a class where the clone is expanded.

j_call clone_size v_call d_call cdr3_aa cdr3_nt
TRBJ2-7 - TRBV10-2 - CASSDQAETYEQYF TGCGCCAGCAGTGATCAGGCAGAGACCTACGAGCAGTACTTC
TRBJ1-3 - TRBV9 - CASSVALVETGNTIYF TGTGCCAGCAGCGTAGCTTTGGTGGAGACTGGAAACACCATATATTTT
TRBJ2-3 - TRBV11-2 TRBD2 CASRSGSGGGTDTQYF TGTGCCAGCAGGTCTGGGAGCGGGGGTGGCACAGATACGCAGTATTTT
TRBJ2-3 - TRBV4-1 - CASSSYYTDTQYF TGCGCCAGCAGCAGCTACTACACAGATACGCAGTATTTT
TRBJ2-1 - TRBV5-6 TRBD2 CASSLGLAGGLQFF TGTGCCAGCAGCCTAGGACTAGCGGGGGGGCTACAGTTCTTC
TRBJ1-5 - TRBV7-3 - CASSLGALPNQPQHF TGTGCCAGCAGCTTAGGGGCCCTACCGAATCAGCCCCAGCATTTT
TRBJ2-7 once TRBV18 TRBD2 CASSPREPGSGGSYEQYF TGTGCCAGCTCACCACGGGAGCCTGGTAGCGGGGGGTCCTACGAGCAGTACTTC
TRBJ1-5 - TRBV5-6 - CASSFGGGRQPQHF TGTGCCAGCAGCTTTGGTGGGGGCCGTCAGCCCCAGCATTTT
TRBJ2-5 - TRBV12-5 TRBD2 CASGLVEGSGGQETQYF TGTGCTAGTGGTTTGGTAGAAGGTAGCGGGGGGCAAGAGACCCAGTACTTC
TRBJ2-5 - TRBV19 - CASTGRGEQETQYF TGTGCCAGTACCGGCAGGGGGGAGCAAGAGACCCAGTACTTC
TRBJ1-1 - TRBV14 - CASKAGRSTEAFF TGTGCCAGCAAGGCAGGAAGGTCTACTGAAGCTTTCTTT
TRBJ1-2 - TRBV19 - CASSIREGGYGYTF TGTGCCAGTAGTATCCGAGAAGGGGGCTATGGCTACACCTTC
TRBJ2-1 few TRBV7-2 TRBD2 CASSFGMTSGNEQFF TGTGCCAGCAGCTTCGGGATGACTAGCGGCAATGAGCAGTTCTTC
TRBJ1-5 - TRBV19 - CASTSGLNQPQHF TGTGCCAGTACCTCCGGACTCAATCAGCCCCAGCATTTT
TRBJ1-2 once TRBV25-1 - CASSDLPGTLDGYTF TGTGCCAGCAGTGACCTACCGGGGACTTTGGATGGCTACACCTTC
TRBJ1-1 - TRBV7-9 - CASSRGYLNTEAFF TGTGCCAGCAGCCGAGGTTACTTGAACACTGAAGCTTTCTTT
TRBJ2-3 - TRBV6-1 TRBD2 CASRGLAGTTDTQYF TGTGCCAGCAGAGGCCTAGCGGGGACCACAGATACGCAGTATTTT
TRBJ1-2 - TRBV4-1 - CASSPPRGYGYTF TGCGCCAGCAGTCCTCCACGAGGGTATGGCTACACCTTC
TRBJ1-1 - TRBV6-4 - CASSVGVNTEAFF TGTGCCAGCAGCGTAGGGGTCAACACTGAAGCTTTCTTT
TRBJ2-3 - TRBV19 - CASNPSAQGRDTQYF TGTGCCAGTAATCCGTCGGCACAGGGAAGAGATACGCAGTATTTT